The 24 T cell receptor beta chains listed next were all sequenced from one sample in a study of cytomegalovirus exposure and HLA in healthy donors. Primers included in the PCR were 60 Vbeta and 13 Jbeta primers. Method: immunoSEQ multiplex PCR; TCRdb's copy keeps in-frame clones and lacks some. The sample lists more than 150,000 clones, about 84% seen once, with approximately 1.2% in the top ten. Specimen: PBMCs. The receptors come from a man aged 50 to 59 in good health and CMV-seropositive.

For the CDR3, the DNA is TGTGCCAGCAGTACTCGACAGGCGAACACCGGGGAGCTGTTTTTT. It encodes CASSTRQANTGELFF. This chain uses TRBV2 with TRBJ2-2; TRBD1 might be the D (6 bases). Trimming took 5 bases from V and 0 from J, leaving 10 bases between them. In germline, CDR1 is SNHLY, CDR2 FYNNEI. The CDR3 sequence is 15 residues long.

This rearrangement joins TRBV14 to TRBJ2-1; no definite D call. Germline CDR1 and CDR2: SGHDN and FVKESK. This CDR3 spans 13 amino acids. V was shortened by 4 bases and J by 6 bases, with 10 bases between the two germline ends. CDR3 residues: CASSPRLVNEQFF. In nucleotides, the CDR3 is TGTGCCAGCAGCCCAAGACTCGTCAATGAGCAGTTCTTC. The full variable domain, its missing parts supplied by reference TRBV14 and TRBJ2-1, is EAGVTQFPSHSVIEKGQTVTLRCDPISGHDNLYWYRRVMGKEIKFLLHFVKESKQDESGMPNNRFLAERTGGTYSTLKVQPAELEDSGVYFCASSPRLVNEQFFGPGTRLTVL.

This clone was observed a few times. Here the CDR3 reads CASSQTGSEQYF. DNA of the CDR3: TGCGCCAGCAGCCAGACAGGGAGCGAGCAGTACTTC. The rearrangement uses TRBV5-1 and TRBJ2-7, with 7 bases that match TRBD1. Germline lookup yields CDR1 SGHRS and CDR2 YFSETQ. The CDR3 spans 12 residues. J lost 6 bases, V lost 4 bases, and 4 bases had no gene match.

V and J are TRBV5-1 and TRBJ2-7, with 7 nucleotides matching TRBD1. Germline V gives CDR1 SGHRS, CDR2 YFSETQ. Losses at the gene ends were 4 bases for V and 4 bases for J; bases not matched to a gene: 11. The CDR3 runs to 15 residues. The CDR3 is CASSPPGTDCYEQYF. CDR3 nucleotides: TGCGCCAGCAGCCCCCCCGGGACAGACTGTTACGAGCAGTACTTC.

Details on this clone: One end of the junction does not line up with germline, which may come from a read error. The chain couples TRBV10-3 to TRBJ1-2; 7 bases are a match to TRBD1. The V gene's germline CDR1 is ENHRY and CDR2 SYGVKD. This CDR3 has 12 residues. The CDR3 loop is CTIGKGAGGYTF. In DNA, the CDR3 is TGTACCATCGGGAAGGGGGCAGGGGGCTACACCTTC.

The chain recombines TRBV6-6 with TRBJ1-1, with 12 bases aligning to TRBD1. The germline gives CDR1 MNHNY, CDR2 SVGAGI (reference sequence). V dropped 5 bases and J dropped 1; count of bases not matched to a gene: 5. CDR3 size: 16 residues. The CDR3, as DNA: TGTGCCAGCAGTCAAGGGACAGGGGGCCGGAACACTGAAGCTTTCTTT. The encoded protein is CASSQGTGGRNTEAFF.

The rearrangement links TRBV2 to TRBJ2-1, with a weak D call TRBD1 (6 bases). Germline V gives CDR1 SNHLY, CDR2 FYNNEI. Trimming removed 6 bases from V and 4 bases from J, with 16 bases in between. The CDR3 consists of 15 residues. CDR3 sequence: CASRADRNSYNEQFF. CDR3 bases: TGTGCCAGCAGAGCAGACAGGAATTCATACAATGAGCAGTTCTTC.

V usage is TRBV25-1 and J usage is TRBJ1-2; D unclear. Germline assignment: CDR1 MGHDK and CDR2 SYGVNS. The CDR3 is 12 amino acids. V lost 3 bases to trimming and J lost 4 bases, with 6 bases between them. The CDR3 here is CASSDSAYGYTF. Written as DNA, the CDR3 is TGTGCCAGCAGTGACAGCGCCTATGGCTACACCTTC.

The chain couples TRBV10-2 to TRBJ2-3; the match to TRBD2 covers 7 bases. The CDR3 has 13 residues. Trimming removed 8 bases from V and 1 base from J; junction bases left unmatched: 3. Germline loops: CDR1 WSHSY, CDR2 SAAADI. The CDR3: CASWGGGTDTQYF. CDR3 nucleotide sequence: TGCGCCAGCTGGGGGGGAGGCACAGATACGCAGTATTTT.

A word on this clone: In the same sample, other DNA sequences code for this CDR3. The CDR3, as DNA: TGTGCCAGCTCACCGCAGGGGGGAAACACTGAAGCTTTCTTT. Its protein is CASSPQGGNTEAFF. J is TRBJ1-1 and V is TRBV18; 7 nucleotides align to TRBD1. The CDR3 loop spans 14 amino acids. CDR1 and CDR2 from the germline V gene are KGHSH and LQKENI. Trimming took 3 bases from V and 2 from J; bases not matched to a gene: 3. Supplemented by reference TRBV18 and TRBJ1-1, the full variable domain reads NAGVMQNPRHLVRRRGQEARLRCSPMKGHSHVYWYRQLPEEGLKFMVYLQKENIIDESGMPKERFSAEFPKEGPSILRIQQVVRGDSAAYFCASSPQGGNTEAFFGQGTRLTVV.

This rearrangement joins TRBV18 to TRBJ2-1; no definite D call. CDR3 length: 14 amino acids. CDR1 and CDR2 (germline): KGHSH, LQKENI. With 3 bases removed from V and 5 bases from J, the gap between germline ends came to 11 bases. CDR3 in amino acids: CASSPVARNNEQFF. The CDR3 DNA reads TGTGCCAGCTCACCGGTGGCCAGAAACAATGAGCAGTTCTTC. Full variable domain (outside the CDR3, taken from reference TRBV18 and TRBJ2-1): NAGVMQNPRHLVRRRGQEARLRCSPMKGHSHVYWYRQLPEEGLKFMVYLQKENIIDESGMPKERFSAEFPKEGPSILRIQQVVRGDSAAYFCASSPVARNNEQFFGPGTRLTVL.

In this sample, this clone turned up a few times. V usage is TRBV5-1 and J usage is TRBJ1-1, with D possibly TRBD1 on 6 matching bases. This CDR3 spans 14 amino acids. V was pared by 4 bases and J by 5 bases, with 15 bases between. The germline gives CDR1 SGHRS, CDR2 YFSETQ. The DNA for the CDR3 is TGCGCCAGCAGCAATGCGGGGGCAAGGACTGAAGCTTTCTTT. Encoded protein: CASSNAGARTEAFF.

The table lists this clone with a count of one. The J gene is TRBJ2-1, the V gene TRBV6-1; tentative D call: TRBD2 (5 bases). CDR3 length: 11 residues. The germline V gene has CDR1 MNHNS and CDR2 SASEGT. V was clipped by 7 bases and J by 6 bases, with 7 bases between them. This chain's CDR3 is CASTGSNEQFF. CDR3 DNA: TGTGCCAGCACTGGGAGCAATGAGCAGTTCTTC.

The chain couples TRBV28 to TRBJ2-1, with 9 bases matching TRBD2. CDR1 is MDHEN and CDR2 is SYDVKM in the germline V gene. The CDR3 runs 15 residues. With 2 bases clipped from V and 6 bases from J, the junction kept 5 bases outside the gene matches. CDR3 residues: CASSLGGGALNEQFF. The DNA for the CDR3 is TGTGCCAGCAGTTTAGGCGGGGGGGCCCTCAATGAGCAGTTCTTC.

The V gene is TRBV30, the J gene TRBJ1-1; D remains ambiguous. CDR1 and CDR2 (germline): GTSNPN, SVGIG (reference sequence). The germline V and J ends were trimmed by 2 bases and 2 bases, with 15 bases remaining between them. The CDR3 consists of 15 residues. This chain's CDR3 is CAWSSTLGDNTEAFF. DNA of the CDR3: TGTGCCTGGAGTTCGACCCTCGGGGATAACACTGAAGCTTTCTTT.

This clone has only one observation. The CDR3 coding sequence is TGTGCCAGCCGACTAGGAGGAACCGGGGAGCTGTTTTTT. This translates into CASRLGGTGELFF. V is TRBV7-3 and J is TRBJ2-2; perhaps TRBD2 as D (6 bases). V lost 8 bases and J 5 bases, leaving 12 bases between the germline ends. The CDR3 totals 13 residues. Germline values: CDR1 SGHTA, CDR2 FQGTGA.

This clone appeared a few times. The V and J genes are TRBV5-1 and TRBJ2-7; 8 nucleotides line up with TRBD1. The CDR3 has 14 residues. CDR1 and CDR2 from the germline V gene are SGHRS and YFSETQ. Trimming removed 4 bases from V and 4 bases from J; junction bases left unmatched: 7. Written as DNA, the CDR3 is TGCGCCAGCAGCCTCGGGACAGGAGTTTACGAGCAGTACTTC. This codes for CASSLGTGVYEQYF.

CDR3 residues: CASKPMGQVNYGYTF. In DNA form, the CDR3 reads TGTGCCAGTAAACCAATGGGACAGGTGAACTATGGCTACACCTTC. The V gene is TRBV19, the J gene TRBJ1-2; TRBD1 matches at 8 bases. Trimming cost V 7 bases and J 2 bases; bases outside gene matches: 9. The CDR3 has 15 residues. Germline values: CDR1 LNHDA, CDR2 SQIVND (reference sequence).

The V and J genes are TRBV7-6 and TRBJ2-2, with 7 bases identical to TRBD1. The CDR3 sequence is 22 residues long. Germline-derived CDR1 and CDR2 are SGHVS and FNYEAQ. V trimming: 5 bases; J trimming: 1 base; junction bases outside the gene matches: 25. This CDR3 is CASSPRGDRVPVSQMNTGELFF. The CDR3 DNA follows: TGTGCCAGCAGCCCCAGGGGTGACAGGGTCCCCGTCAGCCAAATGAACACCGGGGAGCTGTTTTTT.

V usage is TRBV2 and J usage is TRBJ2-5; 10 bases map to TRBD1. Judging by the DNA end, TRBJ2-7 fits better; the J call may be wrong. The germline V gene has CDR1 SNHLY and CDR2 FYNNEI. CDR3 length: 14 residues. In DNA form, the CDR3 reads TGTGCCAGCAGTATGACAGGGGGCCTCTACGAGCAGTACTTC. Translating it yields CASSMTGGLYEQYF.

The CDR3 coding sequence is TGCAGTGCTAGCGGGAGTGAGACCCAGTACTTC. It encodes CSASGSETQYF. The genes are TRBV20-1 and TRBJ2-5; D perhaps matches TRBD2 (6 bases). V was shortened by 3 bases and J by 5 bases, with 7 bases between the two germline ends. Germline assignment: CDR1 DFQATT and CDR2 SNEGSKA (reference sequence). The CDR3 length is 11 residues.

The chain uses TRBV6-5 and TRBJ2-3; the match to TRBD2 covers 7 bases. CDR3 length: 14 amino acids. CDR1 is MNHEY, CDR2 SVGAGI, per germline. The V and J ends lost 0 bases and 12 bases, in that order; junction bases with no gene match: 9. In DNA, the CDR3 is TGTGCCAGCAGTTACTCGACACCAGCGGGAAATCAGTATTTT. This encodes CASSYSTPAGNQYF.

J is TRBJ2-7 and V is TRBV11-2; TRBD1 aligns across 7 bases. The germline V gene encodes CDR1 SGHAT and CDR2 FQNNGV. V trimming: 0 bases; J trimming: 4 bases; junction bases outside the gene matches: 3. The CDR3 loop spans 14 amino acids. As DNA, the CDR3 is TGTGCCAGCAGCTTAGAGAGGGGGCAGTACGAGCAGTACTTC. It codes for CASSLERGQYEQYF.

In the case of this clone: The same CDR3 arises from other DNA sequences in this sample as well. This chain connects TRBV15 to TRBJ1-5, with D possibly being TRBD1 (6 bases). In germline, CDR1 is LNHNV, CDR2 YYDKDF (reference sequence). The CDR3 consists of 14 residues. Between the trimmed V and J ends, which lost 1 base and 4 bases, there was a span of 8 bases. The CDR3 region is CATSRVRGNQPQHF. CDR3 DNA sequence: TGTGCCACCAGCAGAGTAAGGGGGAATCAGCCCCAGCATTTT.